The 28 T cell receptor beta chains below were found in one sample sequenced in a study of blood T cell repertoires in COVID-19. Libraries were prepared by immunoSEQ multiplex PCR; TCRdb keeps only in-frame clonotypes and omits some of them. Among some 70,000 clones listed, roughly 80% were seen once. The sample taken for sequencing was peripheral blood. The receptors shown here come from a man aged 60 to 75 with acute or convalescent COVID-19.

The chain carries TRBV5-1 and TRBJ1-1; D call uncertain. Germline CDR1 SGHRS, CDR2 YFSETQ. V was shortened by 4 bases and J by 0 bases, with 13 bases between the two germline ends. The CDR3 sequence is 15 residues long. The CDR3 sequence: CASSPDAAMNTEAFF. CDR3 DNA: TGCGCCAGCAGCCCTGATGCGGCGATGAACACTGAAGCTTTCTTT.

This clone was observed at least ten times. The chain recombines TRBV6-2 or TRBV6-3 with TRBJ2-1, with D hard to call. The CDR3 has 14 residues. Trimming took off 4 bases at V and 7 bases at J, with 14 bases between the two ends. Germline V lookup: CDR1 MNHEY, CDR2 SVGEGT. The CDR3 DNA follows: TGTGCCAGCAGTTTAAACATAATGGTTAATGAGCAGTTCTTC. Its protein product is CASSLNIMVNEQFF.

The V gene is TRBV5-1, the J gene TRBJ2-7, with TRBD2 as a possible D gene (5 bases). Germline-derived CDR1 and CDR2 are SGHRS and YFSETQ. The CDR3 spans 16 residues. Trimming cost V 4 bases and J 2 bases, with 19 bases left between them. CDR3 in DNA: TGCGCCAGCAGCATTGGAACTGAGGGCAGAACCTACGAGCAGTACGTC. Translating gives CASSIGTEGRTYEQYV.

J is TRBJ2-7 and V is TRBV9; 10 bases match TRBD1. After removal of 0 bases from V and 3 bases from J, the junction contained 0 bases not matched to a gene. Germline CDR1 reads SGDLS; CDR2 reads YYNGEE. The CDR3 loop spans 14 amino acids. The DNA of the CDR3 is TGTGCCAGCAGCGTAGGGGACAGGGGCTACGAGCAGTACTTC. This translates into CASSVGDRGYEQYF.

The CDR3 loop reads CASSIRQGRGNQPQHF. The CDR3 DNA sequence: TGTGCCAGTAGTATACGGCAGGGTCGGGGCAATCAGCCCCAGCATTTT. The chain employs TRBV19 and TRBJ1-5; possibly TRBD1 for D (5 bases). The CDR3 is 16 amino acids. Germline-derived CDR1 and CDR2 are LNHDA and SQIVND (reference sequence). Trimming removed 2 bases from V and 2 bases from J, with 13 bases in between.

The rearrangement links TRBV6-2 or TRBV6-3 to TRBJ1-5; D is ambiguous. Trimming left V 4 bases short and J 3 bases short, with 10 bases between. From germline, CDR1 is MNHEY and CDR2 SVGEGT. The CDR3 is made up of 14 amino acids. CDR3 DNA sequence: TGTGCCAGCAGTTCGGGGAGGACCAATCAGCCCCAGCATTTT. Its translation: CASSSGRTNQPQHF.

The chain carries TRBV5-4 and TRBJ1-6; D uncertain. The CDR3 is 15 amino acids. The germline CDR1 and CDR2 sequences are SGHNT and YYREEE (reference sequence). The V gene lost 4 bases and the J gene lost 10 bases, with 18 bases spanning the gap. CDR3 DNA sequence: TGTGCCAGCAGCCTAGGAGGGAATAAAGCGTCACCCCTCCACTTT. This encodes CASSLGGNKASPLHF.

The chain recombines TRBV5-8 with TRBJ1-5; 7 bases are shared with TRBD1. Germline-derived CDR1 and CDR2 are SGHTS and YDEGEE. This CDR3 contains 15 residues. Losses at the gene ends were 3 bases for V and 0 bases for J; bases not matched to a gene: 3. The DNA of the CDR3 is TGTGCCAGCAGCTCGGGACAGTATAGCAATCAGCCCCAGCATTTT. Amino acids: CASSSGQYSNQPQHF.

The V gene is TRBV6-2 or TRBV6-3, the J gene TRBJ2-1; 9 nucleotides agree with TRBD2. Germline-derived CDR1 and CDR2 are MNHEY and SVGEGT. The trim removed 4 bases at V and 6 bases at J, leaving 7 bases unmatched. The CDR3 loop spans 15 amino acids. Written as DNA, the CDR3 is TGTGCCAGCAGTTTCCATAGCGGGGGCAGCAATGAGCAGTTCTTC. Encoded protein: CASSFHSGGSNEQFF.

The V and J genes are TRBV18 and TRBJ2-7, with 10 bases fitting TRBD1. The CDR3 totals 13 residues. The germline V gene has CDR1 KGHSH and CDR2 LQKENI. The V and J ends lost 4 bases and 5 bases, in that order; junction bases with no gene match: 2. CDR3 in DNA: TGTGCCAGCTCACTAGGACAGGGGGACGAGCAGTACGTC. Encoded protein: CASSLGQGDEQYV.

The rearrangement links TRBV5-1 to TRBJ2-1; TRBD1 matches 8 bases. Losses at the gene ends were 4 bases for V and 7 bases for J; bases not matched to a gene: 7. The CDR3 covers 14 residues. The germline CDR1 and CDR2 sequences are SGHRS and YFSETQ. This CDR3 is CASSVGTGKNEQFF. The CDR3 DNA sequence: TGCGCCAGCAGCGTCGGGACAGGAAAGAATGAGCAGTTCTTC.

The rearrangement uses TRBV5-8 and TRBJ2-3; D might be TRBD1 (6 bases). The CDR3 is made up of 16 amino acids. Trimming took 4 bases from V and 3 from J, leaving 18 bases between them. The germline V gene has CDR1 SGHTS and CDR2 YDEGEE. Written as DNA, the CDR3 is TGTGCCAGCAGCCGCGAGGGCACAGGGCGGACAGATACGCAGTATTTT. This encodes CASSREGTGRTDTQYF.

The chain joins TRBV27 to TRBJ2-1; the D gene is possibly TRBD1 (5 bases). V was cut by 9 bases and J by 6 bases, with 21 bases left in between. This CDR3 region has 15 residues. Germline V lookup: CDR1 MNHEY, CDR2 SMNVEV (reference sequence). The CDR3 bases are TGTGCCAGTAGACGTGACAGATCCCCACCCAATGAGCAGTTCTTC. This encodes CASRRDRSPPNEQFF.

CDR3 region: CASSNRQVGPYEQYF. Written as DNA, the CDR3 is TGTGCCAGCAGCAATCGACAGGTTGGGCCCTACGAGCAGTACTTC. The V call is TRBV7-8, the J call TRBJ2-7; the D gene is possibly TRBD1 (6 bases). The CDR3 length is 15 residues. The V end lost 5 bases, the J end lost 2 bases, and 16 bases lay between the germline ends. CDR1 and CDR2 (germline): SGHVS, FQNEAQ.

As DNA, the CDR3 is TGTGCCAGCAGCTTAACGGGACTTAACTATGGCTACACCTTC. Amino acids: CASSLTGLNYGYTF. The V call is TRBV7-9, the J call TRBJ1-2, with D possibly matching TRBD1 (5 bases). The ends were cut back, 2 bases at V and 1 base at J, with 8 bases in the middle. From germline, CDR1 is SEHNR and CDR2 FQNEAQ (reference sequence). This CDR3 is 14 amino acids long.

The chain uses TRBV2 and TRBJ2-5, with D tentatively TRBD1 (5 bases). V lost 8 bases and J 1 base, leaving 11 bases between the germline ends. The CDR3 has 13 residues. The V gene's germline CDR1 is SNHLY and CDR2 FYNNEI. Here the CDR3 DNA reads TGTGCCAGCTTGCCCGACAGCCAAGAGACCCAGTACTTC. Translated, it gives CASLPDSQETQYF.

CDR3: CASRAGEVGQPQHF. For the CDR3, the DNA is TGTGCCAGCCGAGCGGGGGAAGTTGGACAGCCCCAGCATTTT. V gene TRBV27 combines with J gene TRBJ1-5, with D possibly TRBD1 on 5 matching bases. CDR3 length: 14 residues. Germline V CDR1 and CDR2: MNHEY, SMNVEV (reference sequence). Trimming pared 8 bases from V and 7 bases from J, leaving 18 bases between.

CDR3 nucleotide sequence: TGTGCCAGCAGCCCAGCACCGGGACAGGGGTCCTACGAGCAGTACTTC. Residues: CASSPAPGQGSYEQYF. The V call is TRBV7-9, the J call TRBJ2-7, with TRBD1 matching over 10 bases. CDR1 SEHNR and CDR2 FQNEAQ come from the germline V gene (reference sequence). The CDR3 sequence is 16 residues long. With 5 bases clipped from V and 1 base from J, the junction kept 8 bases outside the gene matches.

This chain uses TRBV2 with TRBJ2-6; D remains unclear. Trimming cost V 6 bases and J 4 bases, with 13 bases left between them. Germline V CDR1 and CDR2: SNHLY, FYNNEI. CDR3 length: 15 residues. Here the CDR3 reads CASSLTATGANVLTF. The CDR3 DNA reads as TGTGCCAGCAGCCTTACCGCGACAGGGGCCAACGTCCTGACTTTC.

V is TRBV7-2 and J is TRBJ1-5; 7 nucleotides agree with TRBD1. The CDR3 runs to 14 residues. Germline assignment: CDR1 SGHTA and CDR2 FQGNSA. The ends lost 4 bases at V and 2 bases at J; junction bases unmatched: 2. This CDR3 is CASSSTGGNQPQHF. DNA of the CDR3: TGTGCCAGCAGCTCTACAGGGGGCAATCAGCCCCAGCATTTT.

The chain links TRBV30 to TRBJ1-5; 7 bases agree with TRBD1. The CDR3 sequence is 13 residues long. The ends lost 1 base at V and 4 bases at J; junction bases unmatched: 1. From germline, CDR1 is GTSNPN and CDR2 SVGIG (reference sequence). The CDR3 bases are TGTGCCTGGAGTGCCAGGGGGAATCAGCCCCAGCATTTT. The encoded protein is CAWSARGNQPQHF.

This clone turned up a few times. The chain joins TRBV3-1 (or the pseudogene TRBV3-2) to TRBJ1-1; 8 nucleotides match TRBD1. Germline CDR1 is LGHDT and CDR2 is YNNKEL (reference sequence). This CDR3 contains 15 residues. V was clipped by 4 bases and J by 6 bases; unmatched bases: 10. CDR3 amino acids: CASSPFRDRSPEAFF. CDR3 nucleotides: TGTGCCAGCAGCCCCTTCCGGGACAGGAGCCCTGAAGCTTTCTTT.

The chain carries TRBV19 and TRBJ1-5; 7 bases fit TRBD1. The ends lost 2 bases at V and 5 bases at J; junction bases unmatched: 9. Looked up from germline, CDR1 is LNHDA and CDR2 is SQIVND (reference sequence). The CDR3 extends over 16 amino acids. CDR3 loop: CASSIREQGNHQPQHF. CDR3 nucleotides: TGTGCCAGTAGTATACGAGAACAGGGGAATCATCAGCCCCAGCATTTT.

This clone was found a few times. J is TRBJ1-3 and V is TRBV6-6, with D uncertain. Germline CDR1 and CDR2: MNHNY and SVGAGI (reference sequence). V shed 5 bases and J shed 1 base, with 12 bases lying between them. The CDR3 sequence is 15 residues long. CDR3 protein: CASSGGPTSGNTIYF. As DNA, the CDR3 is TGTGCCAGCAGTGGAGGGCCAACATCTGGAAACACCATATATTTT.

V is TRBV30 and J is TRBJ1-6; 9 bases are a match to TRBD1. V trimming: 4 bases; J trimming: 10 bases; junction bases outside the gene matches: 11. This CDR3 has 15 amino acids. Germline V gene sequence: CDR1 GTSNPN, CDR2 SVGIG (reference sequence). The CDR3 protein is CAWTVGGQGNSPLHF. The DNA for the CDR3 is TGTGCCTGGACGGTTGGGGGACAGGGAAACTCACCCCTCCACTTT.

V usage is TRBV6-6 and J usage is TRBJ1-4; D uncertain. Germline V gives CDR1 MNHNY, CDR2 SVGAGI (reference sequence). V lost 4 bases and J 7 bases, leaving 7 bases between the germline ends. The CDR3 extends over 12 amino acids. The CDR3 loop reads CASSSTVEKLFF. CDR3 nucleotides: TGTGCCAGCAGTTCCACAGTTGAAAAACTGTTTTTT.

CDR3 nucleotide sequence: TGTGCCAGCAGCTTCCAGCAGGGAAACACCGGGGAGCTGTTTTTT. The encoded protein is CASSFQQGNTGELFF. The V call is TRBV7-2, the J call TRBJ2-2; D perhaps matches TRBD1 (5 bases). V was trimmed by 3 bases and J by 2 bases, leaving 10 bases between them. CDR3 length: 15 amino acids. CDR1 and CDR2 from the germline V gene are SGHTA and FQGNSA.

The chain links TRBV7-8 to TRBJ2-6, with a weak D call TRBD2 (6 bases). Germline CDR1 is SGHVS and CDR2 is FQNEAQ. This CDR3 is built from 19 residues. Trimming cost V 2 bases and J 2 bases, with 19 bases left between them. The CDR3 spells CASSLTPLGPGAGANVLTF. The CDR3 region has the DNA TGTGCCAGCAGCTTAACCCCTCTCGGACCGGGGGCTGGGGCCAACGTCCTGACTTTC.